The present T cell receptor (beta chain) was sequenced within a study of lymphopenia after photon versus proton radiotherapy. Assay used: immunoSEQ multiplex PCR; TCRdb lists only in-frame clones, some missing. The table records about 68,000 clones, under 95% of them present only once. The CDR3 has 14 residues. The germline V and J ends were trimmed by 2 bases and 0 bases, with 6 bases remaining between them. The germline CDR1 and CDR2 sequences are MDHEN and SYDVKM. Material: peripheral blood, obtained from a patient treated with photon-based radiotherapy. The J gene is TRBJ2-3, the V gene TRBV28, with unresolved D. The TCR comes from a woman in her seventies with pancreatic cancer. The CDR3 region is CASSLLMSTDTQYF. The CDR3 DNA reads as TGTGCCAGCAGTTTACTCATGAGCACAGATACGCAGTATTTT.